This T cell receptor beta chain comes out of a study of blood T cell repertoires in COVID-19. Background on the study: Spain, Italy and the United States supplied samples that represented acute and convalescent COVID-19. Sample material is recorded as cDNA or gDNA derived from T cells, B-cell-depleted T cells, or PBMCs.

The authors' processing: How many nucleated cells were present was estimated from reference gene primer amplification. Sequenced by immunoSEQ multiplex PCR; TCRdb stores in-frame clones only, minus some. V, J and clone size are taken as reported in that table, and D and trimming were inferred from the DNA itself. The table lists roughly 150,000 clones, 85% to 90% of them singletons. The sample was peripheral blood. The sequence was collected from a man aged 80 or over with acute or convalescent COVID-19.

The CDR3 nucleotides read TGTGCCAGCAGCTTAGACGGAGGACCCGATCGGGCACCCCTCCACTTT. It specifies CASSLDGGPDRAPLHF. The chain links TRBV11-1 to TRBJ1-6; D is undetermined. The CDR3 consists of 16 residues. Germline V CDR1 and CDR2: SGHAT, FQDESV (reference sequence). Trimming took 1 base from V and 11 from J, leaving 18 bases between them.